Reported below is one T cell receptor (beta chain). The sample originates from a study of blood T cell repertoires in COVID-19. Germline V gives CDR1 MDHEN, CDR2 SYDVKM. The length of the CDR3 is 15 residues. Trimming cost V 2 bases and J 5 bases, with 15 bases left between them. Clones were sequenced by immunoSEQ multiplex PCR, and TCRdb holds only the in-frame ones, with some missing. The sample gives about 120,000 clones, approximately 80% of which show up once; about 12% is in the top ten. The chain uses TRBV28 and TRBJ1-1, with D possibly matching TRBD1 (6 bases). Sequencing used peripheral blood. The source of this sequence is a human donor in a cohort sampled during active COVID-19. The CDR3 DNA reads as TGTGCCAGCAGTTTAGGGGGTACAGGGTTGACTGAAGCTTTCTTT. This translates into CASSLGGTGLTEAFF.